Each of the 32 T cell receptor beta chains below was sequenced from the same sample in a study of post-analysis software for immune sequencing data (dated by TCRdb to between 2014 and 2017). The library was generated by PCR. Data came from an Illumina HiSeq 2500. To reduce PCR and sequencing biases, unique molecular identifiers were built into the TCR beta cDNA libraries. The public reads were run again by TCRdb, first through fastp at Q25 and then through MiXCR, and only productive beta chains were kept. Each entry is one CDR3 protein sequence, shown with its most common DNA and genes. The sample profile shows about 200,000 distinct CDR3 sequences; over 25% of them were found once. The ten largest clonotypes hold about 3.7% of the sample. General findings and caveats noted by the study authors: Patients showed significantly higher frequencies than controls for several TRBV segments, among them TRBV5-6, TRBV5-1 and TRBV20-1.

Antigens of these TCRs are unknown. The sequencing sample was made of blood. The receptors were sampled from a girl under 18 with multiple sclerosis.

On this clonotype: Since a much larger clone is just one base distant, this may be a read error. The chain has TRBV20-1 and TRBJ2-7, with D unresolved. The germline V gene has CDR1 DFQATT and CDR2 SNEGSKA (reference sequence). The CDR3 is made up of 11 amino acids. CDR3 sequence: CSARLAGERYF. CDR3 DNA sequence: TGCAGTGCTAGATTGGCCGGCGAGCGGTACTTC.

This clonotype was counted a few times. This sequence joins TRBV4-1 and TRBJ2-3; D tentatively fits TRBD1 or TRBD2 (5 bases each). The CDR3 length is 15 residues. The germline V gene has CDR1 MGHRA and CDR2 YSYEKL. The germline V and J ends were trimmed by 0 bases and 0 bases, with 7 bases remaining between them. CDR3 region: CASSQEGVSTDTQYF. The CDR3 DNA follows: TGCGCCAGCAGCCAAGAGGGGGTTAGCACAGATACGCAGTATTTT.

The chain links TRBV20-1 to TRBJ1-4; D is undetermined. The CDR3 consists of 11 residues. V was cut by 4 bases and J by 11 bases, with 11 bases left in between. The germline CDR1 and CDR2 sequences are DFQATT and SNEGSKA (reference sequence). The CDR3 DNA is TGCAGTGCTACCCCCGGAGGGAAACTGTTTTTT. It encodes CSATPGGKLFF.

About this clonotype itself: A much larger clone differs by one base, so this may be a read error. The chain combines TRBV20-1 with TRBJ2-1; 7 nucleotides match TRBD1. Germline values: CDR1 DFQATT, CDR2 SNEGSKA (reference sequence). This CDR3 comprises 14 residues. V trimming: 6 bases; J trimming: 13 bases; junction bases outside the gene matches: 18. The CDR3 region has the DNA TGCAGTGCCGGAGGAGTACCAACAGGGGAGACCCAGTTCTTC. Its translation: CSAGGVPTGETQFF.

Note on this clonotype: A read error may explain this, as a much larger clone is one base away. This chain joins TRBV15 and TRBJ2-1; 11 bases match TRBD1. From germline, CDR1 is LNHNV and CDR2 YYDKDF (reference sequence). The CDR3 runs to 15 residues. CDR3 nucleotides: TGTGCCACCGGCAGGGACCCGGGACAGGGGGTTGGTCAGTTCTTC. Protein product: CATGRDPGQGVGQFF. Drawing the rest from reference TRBV15 and TRBJ2-1, the complete variable domain is DAMVIQNPRYQVTQFGKPVTLSCSQTLNHNVMYWYQQKSSQAPKLLFHYYDKDFNNEADTPDNFQSRRPNTSFCFLDIRSPGLGDTAMYLCATGRDPGQGVGQFFGPGTRLTVL.

The chain carries TRBV14 and TRBJ1-6; D ambiguous. Trimming stripped 1 base from V and 8 bases from J, with 6 bases between. The CDR3 runs 13 residues. The germline gives CDR1 SGHDN, CDR2 FVKESK. The CDR3, as DNA: TGTGCCAGCAGCCAAGTCCCCCATTCACCCCTCCACTTT. Translated, it gives CASSQVPHSPLHF.

The CDR3 region is CASSNTGGYGGELFF. The CDR3 DNA reads as TGTGCCAGCAGTAACACAGGGGGCTACGGCGGGGAGCTGTTTTTT. The V and J genes are TRBV25-1 and TRBJ2-2; 9 nucleotides align to TRBD1. The CDR3 spans 15 residues. V lost 5 bases to trimming and J lost 7 bases; unmatched junction nucleotides: 8. Germline CDR1 MGHDK, CDR2 SYGVNS.

The chain has TRBV7-2 and TRBJ2-7; 12 bases are a match to TRBD2. The DNA end is more similar to TRBJ2-5, so the J call may be wrong. Germline-derived CDR1 and CDR2 are SGHTA and FQGNSA. The CDR3 length is 18 residues. This chain's CDR3 is CASSTQLRTSGAGETQYF. CDR3 bases: TGTGCCAGCAGCACCCAGCTTCGGACTAGCGGGGCCGGAGAGACCCAGTACTTC.

This clonotype was counted ten times or more. This chain links TRBV11-1 with TRBJ2-1; D may be TRBD1 (6 bases). The CDR3 totals 13 residues. The V gene lost 7 bases and the J gene lost 3 bases, with 10 bases spanning the gap. Per germline, CDR1 SGHAT and CDR2 FQDESV (reference sequence). The CDR3 protein is CASKKDSYNEQFF. The CDR3 DNA reads as TGTGCCAGCAAAAAGGACAGCTACAATGAGCAGTTCTTC. Variable domain in full (rest from reference TRBV11-1 and TRBJ2-1): EAEVAQSPRYKITEKSQAVAFWCDPISGHATLYWYRQILGQGPELLVQFQDESVVDDSQLPKDRFSAERLKGVDSTLKIQPAELGDSAMYLCASKKDSYNEQFFGPGTRLTVL.

On this clonotype: Relative to the germline gene, one junction end is altered; a read error may explain this. The genes are TRBV3-1 and TRBJ1-3, with D unclear. The CDR3 is 12 residues long. From germline, CDR1 is LGHDT and CDR2 YNNKEL (reference sequence). The CDR3 is CASSQAGNTRYF. As DNA, the CDR3 is TGTGCCAGCAGCCAAGCTGGAAACACCAGATATTTT.

This clonotype was counted many times. The chain couples TRBV29-1 to TRBJ1-1, with D possibly matching TRBD1 (6 bases). The germline V gene has CDR1 SQVTM and CDR2 ANQGSEA. V lost 7 bases and J lost 6, with 15 bases in between. The CDR3 is 12 residues long. As DNA, the CDR3 is TGCAGCGGGGTGCTGGGGGCCTCTGAAGCTTTCTTT. Translated: CSGVLGASEAFF.

This clonotype was seen just once. A clone one base away is much larger, so this may be a read error. The gene calls are TRBV6-6 and TRBJ2-4; D gene uncertain. V gave up 8 bases and J gave up 13 bases, with 9 bases separating them. This CDR3 contains 9 residues. Germline V lookup: CDR1 MNHNY, CDR2 SVGAGI (reference sequence). CDR3 sequence (DNA): TGTGCCAGCCCAGTGACGCAGTACTTC. It encodes CASPVTQYF.

This clonotype occurred a few times. The chain joins TRBV12-3 or TRBV12-4 to TRBJ2-3, with D maybe TRBD1 (6 bases). The ends were cut back, 6 bases at V and 4 bases at J, with 14 bases in the middle. This CDR3 spans 14 amino acids. The CDR3 bases are TGTGCCAGCAGAACCGGACAGCTCGCAGATACGCAGTATTTT. This sequence encodes CASRTGQLADTQYF.

This clonotype has only one observation. Mismatch with germline at one junction end may stem from a read error. The chain uses TRBV27 and TRBJ2-7; 8 bases are shared with TRBD1. Germline V gene lookup returns CDR1 MNHEY and CDR2 SMNVEV (reference sequence). This CDR3 is built from 16 residues. The CDR3 nucleotides are TGTGCCAGCAGTTTCCGAGGACAGGGTGGTAATCGGGAGCAGGACTTC. This codes for CASSFRGQGGNREQDF.

The chain employs TRBV2 and TRBJ2-1, with a weak D call TRBD1 (5 bases). CDR3 size: 16 residues. Trimming shortened V by 3 bases and J by 7 bases, and 19 bases separated the two germline ends. Germline CDR1 and CDR2: SNHLY and FYNNEI. The CDR3 nucleotides are TGTGCCAGCAGTGACGGTCCAGGGAAACTTGATAATGAGCAGTTCTTC. Translating gives CASSDGPGKLDNEQFF.

This rearrangement joins TRBV7-9 to TRBJ2-7; TRBD1 aligns across 9 bases. Trimming at V came to 1 base and at J to 2 bases, leaving 3 bases not matched to a gene. This CDR3 contains 15 residues. The V gene's germline CDR1 is SEHNR and CDR2 FQNEAQ (reference sequence). As DNA, the CDR3 is TGTGCCAGCAGCTTAGTGAGGACAGGGGCCTACGAGCAGTACTTC. This encodes CASSLVRTGAYEQYF.

This clonotype was counted ten times or more. This chain uses TRBV6-4 with TRBJ1-6; 10 nucleotides align to TRBD1. This CDR3 is 15 amino acids long. From germline, CDR1 is MRHNA and CDR2 SNTAGT. J gave up 8 bases and V 3 bases, and 4 bases lay outside the gene matches. The CDR3 DNA follows: TGTGCCAGCAGTGAGAGAGACAGGGGGCATTCACCCCTCCACTTT. It yields the protein CASSERDRGHSPLHF.

This clonotype has more than one count but fewer than ten. V usage is TRBV5-1 and J usage is TRBJ2-2; 9 positions match TRBD2. The V and J ends lost 3 bases and 2 bases, in that order; junction bases with no gene match: 2. Looked up from germline, CDR1 is SGHRS and CDR2 is YFSETQ. The CDR3 runs to 15 residues. CDR3 in DNA: TGCGCCAGCAGCTACCTAGCGGGAAACACCGGGGAGCTGTTTTTT. It is translated as CASSYLAGNTGELFF.

This clonotype has ten or more counts. Written as DNA, the CDR3 is TGCAGTGCTAGAGATCTGGCTAGCGGGGGGGGGTGGAATGAGCAGTTCTTC. Translated: CSARDLASGGGWNEQFF. V usage is TRBV20-1 and J usage is TRBJ2-1; TRBD2 aligns across 12 bases. Germline trimming cut 0 bases from V and 7 bases from J; bases unmatched to any gene: 10. CDR1 and CDR2 from the germline V gene are DFQATT and SNEGSKA (reference sequence). The CDR3 contains 17 residues.

This chain joins TRBV2 and TRBJ1-2; D uncertain. V was trimmed by 7 bases and J by 3 bases, leaving 12 bases between them. This CDR3 contains 13 residues. The germline V gene encodes CDR1 SNHLY and CDR2 FYNNEI. CDR3 coding DNA: TGTGCCAGCACTCGCAGACGGGACTATGGCTACACCTTC. Residues: CASTRRRDYGYTF.

This clonotype was seen a few times. The genes are TRBV10-3 and TRBJ2-7; D remains ambiguous. The CDR3 consists of 11 residues. The germline V and J ends were trimmed by 0 bases and 5 bases, with 2 bases remaining between them. CDR1 is ENHRY and CDR2 is SYGVKD in the germline V gene. In nucleotides, the CDR3 is TGTGCCATCAGTGAGTCGAACGAGCAGTACTTC. Protein sequence: CAISESNEQYF.

This clonotype was seen at least ten times. The chain couples TRBV29-1 to TRBJ1-2; 9 bases are shared with TRBD1. Looked up from germline, CDR1 is SQVTM and CDR2 is ANQGSEA. V lost 5 bases, J lost 0 bases, and 10 bases stayed unmatched. This CDR3 has 16 residues. The CDR3 region has the DNA TGCAGCGTTCCCATCACCGGGACAGGGTCTAACTATGGCTACACCTTC. Translated: CSVPITGTGSNYGYTF.

In its sample, this clonotype was seen many times. V is TRBV20-1 and J is TRBJ1-6; D is unclear. Germline CDR1 reads DFQATT; CDR2 reads SNEGSKA (reference sequence). Trimming removed 3 bases at V and 7 bases at J, with 19 bases between. CDR3 length equals 16 residues. In nucleotides, the CDR3 is TGCAGTGCTAGGACTACGCTGGGCCCCGGGAATTCACCCCTCCACTTT. Translation gives CSARTTLGPGNSPLHF.

This clonotype occurred a few times. The genes are TRBV20-1 and TRBJ1-1; the match to TRBD1 covers 10 bases. Unmatched junction bases numbered 7, after V lost 2 bases and J lost 1 base. The CDR3 is made up of 16 amino acids. Per germline, CDR1 DFQATT and CDR2 SNEGSKA (reference sequence). The DNA for the CDR3 is TGCAGTGCTAGATTGGTGACAGGGGGCAGGAACACTGAAGCTTTCTTT. Translation gives CSARLVTGGRNTEAFF.

The CDR3 DNA follows: TGTGCCAGCAGTCCTCGCCGGACTAGCGGAAAAGAGACCCAGTACTTC. Encoded protein: CASSPRRTSGKETQYF. This chain links TRBV28 with TRBJ2-5; 10 nucleotides align to TRBD2. There are 16 residues in the CDR3. The trim removed 5 bases at V and 3 bases at J, leaving 9 bases unmatched. Germline V CDR1 and CDR2: MDHEN, SYDVKM.

The CDR3 region has the DNA TGTGCCAGCAGTCCCCAGACAGGGGGATACAGAGTTGAAGCTTTCTTT. Translation: CASSPQTGGYRVEAFF. V is TRBV6-2 or TRBV6-3 and J is TRBJ1-1, with 9 bases aligning to TRBD1. From germline, CDR1 is MNHEY and CDR2 SVGEGT. The CDR3 extends over 16 amino acids. Trimming removed 5 bases from V and 7 bases from J; junction bases left unmatched: 14.

This rearrangement joins TRBV3-1 to TRBJ2-5; tentative D call: TRBD2 (6 bases). Germline lookup yields CDR1 LGHDT and CDR2 YNNKEL (reference sequence). V dropped 2 bases and J dropped 5 bases, with 15 bases sitting between them. The CDR3 sequence is 15 residues long. The CDR3 DNA sequence: TGTGCCAGCAGCCAATTGGGAGGCAGTGTGGAGACCCAGTACTTC. It specifies CASSQLGGSVETQYF.

This clonotype was seen at least ten times. The rearrangement links TRBV12-3 or TRBV12-4 to TRBJ2-7; D perhaps matches TRBD2 (6 bases). The CDR3 loop spans 15 amino acids. V shed 4 bases and J shed 4 bases, with 17 bases lying between them. CDR3 residues: CASSSPRGAGYEQYF. The DNA of the CDR3 is TGTGCCAGCAGTTCCCCGAGAGGGGCGGGATACGAGCAGTACTTC.

This clonotype has more than one count but fewer than ten. One end of the junction fails to match germline, which may point to a read error. The chain recombines TRBV6-6 with TRBJ1-2, with TRBD1 matching over 7 bases. The CDR3 has 14 amino acids. CDR1 and CDR2 (germline): MNHNY, SVGAGI (reference sequence). CDR3 sequence reads: CASSYDQGDYSYTF. The CDR3 DNA follows: TGTGCCAGCAGTTACGATCAGGGGGACTATAGCTACACCTTC.

This sequence joins TRBV7-9 and TRBJ1-1; a possible D gene is TRBD1 (5 bases). Per the germline V gene, CDR1 is SEHNR and CDR2 is FQNEAQ (reference sequence). Trimming removed 4 bases at V and 5 bases at J, with 17 bases between. This CDR3 comprises 15 residues. The CDR3 here is CASSSPGTGQTEAFF. DNA for the CDR3: TGTGCCAGCAGCTCACCCGGGACCGGCCAGACTGAAGCTTTCTTT.

On this clonotype itself: Possible read error: a much larger clone is one base away. The V gene is TRBV20-1, the J gene TRBJ2-3; D is possibly TRBD2 (5 bases). The germline gives CDR1 DFQATT, CDR2 SNEGSKA (reference sequence). V lost 1 base to trimming and J lost 4 bases, with 18 bases between them. CDR3 length: 16 amino acids. In DNA form, the CDR3 reads TGCAGTGCTAGAGCCCGACGAGCGCCTAGCCCAGATACGCAGTATTTT. Encoded protein: CSARARRAPSPDTQYF.

For this clonotype: The junction and the germline gene differ at one end; a read error may be behind it. CDR3 amino acids: CASSLGTVSTEAFF. In nucleotides, the CDR3 is TGCGCCAGCAGCTTAGGGACAGTAAGCACTGAAGCTTTCTTT. This chain joins TRBV7-9 and TRBJ1-1; 7 bases line up with TRBD1. Germline V gives CDR1 SEHNR, CDR2 FQNEAQ (reference sequence). There are 14 residues in the CDR3.